The 8 T cell receptor beta chains below all came from one sample that was sequenced in a study of T cell responses to AZD1222 COVID-19 vaccine. Profiling relied on immunoSEQ multiplex PCR, and the TCRdb table lists in-frame clones only, not all of them. The profile shows some 200,000 clones, about nine tenths of them singletons. This specimen consisted of peripheral blood, obtained 28 days after the second AZD1222 dose. These receptors were collected from an adult who received the AZD1222 COVID-19 vaccine.

The V gene is TRBV9, the J gene TRBJ2-1, with D unresolved. Trimming left V 3 bases short and J 0 bases short, with 10 bases between. Looked up from germline, CDR1 is SGDLS and CDR2 is YYNGEE. The CDR3 has 15 residues. CDR3: CASSDERSSYNEQFF. CDR3 nucleotide sequence: TGTGCCAGCAGCGATGAAAGGAGCTCCTACAATGAGCAGTTCTTC. Full variable domain (missing parts from reference TRBV9 and TRBJ2-1): DSGVTQTPKHLITATGQRVTLRCSPRSGDLSVYWYQQSLDQGLQFLIQYYNGEERAKGNILERFSAQQFPDLHSELNLSSLELGDSALYFCASSDERSSYNEQFFGPGTRLTVL.

The chain combines TRBV5-1 with TRBJ1-4; D is unresolved. From germline, CDR1 is SGHRS and CDR2 YFSETQ. The CDR3 is 15 residues long. V dropped 0 bases and J dropped 3 bases, with 9 bases sitting between them. CDR3: CASSLGVTPNEKLFF. In DNA, the CDR3 is TGCGCCAGCAGCTTGGGGGTCACCCCTAATGAAAAACTGTTTTTT.

The chain uses TRBV7-9 and TRBJ2-3; D gene uncertain. In germline, CDR1 is SEHNR, CDR2 FQNEAQ (reference sequence). This CDR3 comprises 14 residues. Trimming took off 5 bases at V and 4 bases at J, with 13 bases between the two ends. CDR3 bases: TGTGCCAGCAGCCCTCTTAGGGCCCCAGATACGCAGTATTTT. It encodes CASSPLRAPDTQYF.

This clone occurred once. The chain joins TRBV10-2 to TRBJ2-7; TRBD2 aligns across 7 bases. The CDR3 covers 15 residues. Trimming took 7 bases from V and 0 from J; bases not matched to a gene: 9. Per germline, CDR1 WSHSY and CDR2 SAAADI. CDR3 residues: CASKAGERSSYEQYF. As DNA, the CDR3 is TGCGCCAGCAAGGCGGGGGAGAGGAGCTCCTACGAGCAGTACTTC.

The V and J genes are TRBV28 and TRBJ2-3; D not resolved. With 2 bases removed from V and 0 bases from J, the gap between germline ends came to 9 bases. Germline-derived CDR1 and CDR2 are MDHEN and SYDVKM. This CDR3 contains 15 residues. CDR3 bases: TGTGCCAGCAGTTTACCCGGATCTAGCACAGATACGCAGTATTTT. Protein: CASSLPGSSTDTQYF.

Only a few counts were recorded for this clone. The chain carries TRBV7-2 and TRBJ2-7, with D unresolved. V gave up 0 bases and J gave up 5 bases, with 5 bases separating them. The germline V gene has CDR1 SGHTA and CDR2 FQGNSA. The length of the CDR3 is 12 residues. The CDR3, as DNA: TGTGCCAGCAGCTTAGCCTGGAACGAGCAGTACTTC. Translating gives CASSLAWNEQYF.

The rearrangement links TRBV7-9 to TRBJ1-3; perhaps TRBD1 as D (5 bases). Trimming took off 5 bases at V and 4 bases at J, with 18 bases between the two ends. Germline CDR1 reads SEHNR; CDR2 reads FQNEAQ (reference sequence). The CDR3 spans 16 residues. Here the CDR3 reads CASSKGLGLEGNTIYF. The CDR3 region has the DNA TGTGCCAGCAGCAAGGGCCTGGGGCTAGAGGGAAACACCATATATTTT.

This chain uses TRBV5-4 with TRBJ1-1; D unclear. The V end lost 4 bases, the J end lost 5 bases, and 21 bases lay between the germline ends. Germline V CDR1 and CDR2: SGHNT, YYREEE (reference sequence). The CDR3 sequence is 16 residues long. CDR3 loop: CASSPWSKGGRTEAFF. The CDR3 DNA reads as TGTGCCAGCAGCCCCTGGTCAAAGGGAGGGAGAACTGAAGCTTTCTTT.